What follows are 29 T cell receptor delta chains derived from one specimen sequenced in a study of γδ T cells in repeated Plasmodium falciparum infection (dated by TCRdb to about 2021). Libraries came from multiplex PCR. TCRdb records Illumina MiSeq as the sequencer. Clonotypes were called again by TCRdb from the public reads via CATT, and duplicate nucleotide sequences were then merged into one entry. In all, the sample holds around 86,000 delta-chain clones, and roughly 1.4% of those were seen once. The biggest ten clones account for 8.5% to 10% of the sample. For bulk TCR repertoire analysis, Vgamma9/Vdelta2+ and Vdelta2-negative gammadelta T cell populations were flow-sorted out of peripheral blood mononuclear cells. The material sequenced was gamma-delta T cells from blood. Receptors originate from a pool of human donors (malaria-infected and uninfected, not separated).

In this sample, this clone turned up a few times. TCRdb's entry gives the protein of a much larger clone, which mismatches this DNA's translation at residue 4, likely from a read error; the protein reported here is translated from the DNA. The CDR3 nucleotides read TGTGCCTGTGGCACCGTGGACCTGGGGGATACTTTTGTGGGCTCCTGGGACACCCGACAGATGTTTTTC. Its translation: CACGTVDLGDTFVGSWDTRQMFF. This sequence joins TRDV2 and TRDJ3, with 11 positions matching TRDD3. TCRdb is silent on the J gene; assignment here came from matching the DNA to germline. Germline CDR1 is GEAIGNYY and CDR2 is EKD. This CDR3 is built from 23 residues.

In regard to this clone: TCRdb's protein, taken from a much larger clone, differs from this DNA's translation at residue 11, likely owing to a read error; the protein displayed comes from the DNA. The chain carries TRDV2 and TRDJ1; 11 nucleotides align to TRDD3. In the absence of a J gene in TCRdb, the DNA was matched to germline to assign it here. The V segment lost 0 bases and the J segment 1 base; nucleotides outside the gene matches: 27. The V gene's germline CDR1 is GEAIGNYY and CDR2 EKD. This CDR3 contains 24 residues. CDR3: CACDTVGSNRRQHWGIGSTDKLIF. CDR3 DNA: TGTGCCTGTGACACCGTCGGGTCTAACCGAAGACAGCACTGGGGGATAGGGTCCACCGATAAACTCATCTTT.

For this clone: Germline and junction disagree at one end, which may indicate a read error. The chain carries TRDV1 and TRDJ1; D remains unclear. TCRdb leaves out the J gene; it was filled in here by matching the DNA to germline. The CDR3 has 17 amino acids. Germline V gene data show CDR1 as TSWWSYY and CDR2 as QGS. The CDR3 region is CALGGSPLLRYTYKLIF. CDR3 DNA: TGTGCTCTTGGGGGGTCCCCACTTCTGCGGTACACCTATAAACTCATCTTT.

This clone was recorded a few times. This DNA translates differently at residue 4 from the TCRdb protein, which is that of a much larger clone; a read error is likely, and the protein shown is the DNA's own translation. The chain recombines TRDV1 with TRDJ1; 7 positions match TRDD3. The CDR3 contains 20 residues. CDR1 and CDR2 from the germline V gene are TSWWSYY and QGS. The CDR3 sequence: CALRELKSDWGLFYTDKLIF. DNA for the CDR3: TGTGCTCTTAGGGAACTAAAGTCGGACTGGGGCCTTTTTTACACCGATAAACTCATCTTT.

This clone was seen a few times. TCRdb's listed protein matches a much larger clone and diverges from this DNA's translation at residue 9, likely through a read error; the protein shown comes from the DNA. V gene TRDV1 combines with J gene TRDJ1; a possible D gene is TRDD2 (5 bases). The J gene, not given by TCRdb, was assigned here from a germline match of the nucleotide sequence. The CDR3 runs 16 residues. V lost 2 bases, J lost 2 bases, and 15 bases lay in between. CDR1 and CDR2 from the germline V gene are TSWWSYY and QGS. CDR3 sequence: CALGESPSLSTDKLIF. The CDR3 nucleotides read TGTGCTCTTGGGGAATCACCTTCTTTGTCTACCGATAAACTCATCTTT.

There are many counts of this clone. This chain links TRDV2 with TRDJ3, with 11 bases fitting TRDD3. The CDR3 consists of 19 residues. Germline-derived CDR1 and CDR2 are GEAIGNYY and EKD. V trimming: 1 base; J trimming: 1 base; junction bases outside the gene matches: 5. The CDR3 DNA sequence: TGTGCCTGTGACACGCTGGGGGATACTAAATCCTGGGACACCCGACAGATGTTTTTC. Amino acids: CACDTLGDTKSWDTRQMFF.

On this clone itself: Given a far larger clone just one base away, this is likely a sequencing read error. Other DNA sequences in the sample encode the same CDR3. The chain combines TRDV2 with TRDJ2; TRDD3 aligns across 12 bases. Trimming took 2 bases from V and 2 from J; bases not matched to a gene: 2. CDR3 length: 16 amino acids. Germline loops: CDR1 GEAIGNYY, CDR2 EKD. Here the CDR3 reads CACDILGDTLTAQLFF. CDR3 in DNA: TGTGCCTGTGACATACTGGGGGATACCTTGACAGCACAACTCTTCTTT.

This clone was observed a handful of times. TCRdb's protein, taken from a much larger clone, differs from this DNA's translation at residue 16, likely owing to a read error; the protein displayed comes from the DNA. V gene TRDV2 combines with J gene TRDJ3; TRDD3 agrees at 11 bases. The J gene, absent from TCRdb, was called here by matching the DNA to germline. Trimming took 1 base from V and 0 from J; bases not matched to a gene: 22. The germline V gene encodes CDR1 GEAIGNYY and CDR2 EKD. The CDR3 extends over 25 amino acids. This chain's CDR3 is CACDTSPSGLGDKATCSWDTRQMFF. For the CDR3, the DNA is TGTGCCTGTGACACATCGCCTAGTGGACTGGGGGATAAGGCCACCTGCTCCTGGGACACCCGACAGATGTTTTTC.

This clone was counted many times. The protein in TCRdb stems from a much larger clone and differs at residue 13 from this DNA's translation, likely a read error; here the protein is translated from the DNA. The chain links TRDV2 to TRDJ1; 10 bases match TRDD3. Germline matching of the DNA provided the J gene here, since TCRdb leaves it blank. The CDR3 is 25 residues long. The V gene end was trimmed by 0 bases and the J gene end by 1 base; junction bases not matched to a gene: 31. Germline CDR1 reads GEAIGNYY; CDR2 reads EKD. DNA of the CDR3: TGTGCCTGTGACACCGTCGGTCTGGGGGGATACGCGGTGAACCGCGTATCCGAGACCACCGATAAACTCATCTTT. It yields the protein CACDTVGLGGYAVNRVSETTDKLIF.

This clone was counted many times. This rearrangement joins TRDV1 to TRDJ1; tentatively, D is TRDD3 (5 bases). Germline CDR1 TSWWSYY, CDR2 QGS. The CDR3 is made up of 18 amino acids. V dropped 1 base and J dropped 0 bases, with 18 bases sitting between them. The CDR3 DNA reads as TGTGCTCTTGGGGAACGTGGGGAAACCCATTACTACACCGATAAACTCATCTTT. Residues: CALGERGETHYYTDKLIF.

Concerning this clone: The amino acid sequence in TCRdb belongs to a much larger clone and departs from this DNA's translation at residue 11, likely a sequencing read error; the sequence shown is translated from the DNA. The genes are TRDV2 and TRDJ3; TRDD3 is a possible D gene (6 bases). The J gene, absent from TCRdb, was called here by matching the DNA to germline. This CDR3 is built from 19 residues. The germline V gene has CDR1 GEAIGNYY and CDR2 EKD. Trimming removed 0 bases from V and 4 bases from J, with 18 bases in between. The CDR3 DNA reads TGTGCCTGTGACACCATCGGGGGAGCGGGTCCGTGGGACACCCGACAGATGTTTTTC. Amino acids: CACDTIGGAGPWDTRQMFF.

This clone turned up a few times. The protein TCRdb lists belongs to a much larger clone and differs from this DNA's translation at residue 8, which points to a read error; the protein shown is made from the DNA. The V gene is TRDV1, the J gene TRDJ1; D uncertain. TCRdb supplies no J gene; here it was assigned by aligning the nucleotide sequence to germline. In germline, CDR1 is TSWWSYY, CDR2 QGS. The CDR3 spans 12 residues. V gave up 3 bases and J gave up 9 bases, with 11 bases separating them. Written as DNA, the CDR3 is TGTGCTCTTGGGGATCCCAAGAGGGAACTCATCTTT. The encoded protein is CALGDPKRELIF.

A word on this clone: The protein TCRdb gives is from a much larger clone and does not agree with this DNA's translation at residue 13, likely a read error; the protein shown here comes from the DNA. The J gene has no call, while the V gene is TRDV2; TRDD3, as called in the table, went unchecked against the DNA. The germline V gene has CDR1 GEAIGNYY and CDR2 EKD. The CDR3 is 14 residues long. CDR3 in DNA: TGTGCCTGTGACCCACTGGGGGGTACCGATAAACTCACCTTT. It encodes CACDPLGGTDKLTF.

Regarding this clone: TCRdb's entry gives the protein of a much larger clone, which mismatches this DNA's translation at residue 9, likely from a read error; the protein reported here is translated from the DNA. This chain joins TRDV2 and TRDJ1; a possible D gene is TRDD3 (5 bases). TCRdb records no J gene; here it was assigned by comparing the DNA to germline. Germline-derived CDR1 and CDR2 are GEAIGNYY and EKD. V lost 0 bases and J 0 bases, leaving 16 bases between the germline ends. The CDR3 spans 17 residues. CDR3 sequence: CACDTGFGEPYTDKLIF. The CDR3 region has the DNA TGTGCCTGTGACACCGGTTTTGGGGAACCGTACACCGATAAACTCATCTTT.

This clone was found many times. TCRdb has a much larger clone's protein, which differs at residue 8 from the translation of this DNA, likely because of a read error; what is shown is the protein translated from the DNA. This chain links TRDV1 with TRDJ1, with 7 nucleotides matching TRDD3. TCRdb does not report a J gene; here it was assigned by matching the DNA to germline references. Germline V gives CDR1 TSWWSYY, CDR2 QGS. V gave up 2 bases and J gave up 1 base; unmatched junction bases: 28. The CDR3 loop spans 23 amino acids. CDR3 in DNA: TGTGCTCTTGGGGAATATCTTCCCCCGATTAGGAAACTCACTCTGGGGGTCACCGATAAACTCATCTTT. Its translation: CALGEYLPPIRKLTLGVTDKLIF.

Concerning this clone itself: The protein that TCRdb holds for this DNA derives from a much larger clone and differs from the translated DNA at residue 14, which likely indicates a read error; the protein shown here is translated from the DNA. No call exists for the J gene, whereas the V gene is TRDV1. The CDR3 has 16 amino acids. Germline V gene sequence: CDR1 TSWWSYY, CDR2 QGS. The DNA for the CDR3 is TGTGCTCTTGGGGGGCCACAACCACGGACTGGGAGGGGGCCCATCTTT. Protein sequence: CALGGPQPRTGRGPIF.

This clone was seen only a few times. TCRdb pairs this DNA with a much larger clone's protein that differs at residue 6, likely a read error; the protein shown was translated from the DNA. The genes are TRDV3 and TRDJ1; TRDD3 is a possible D gene (6 bases). The V end lost 4 bases, the J end lost 0 bases, and 24 bases lay between the germline ends. Germline lookup yields CDR1 TVYSNPD and CDR2 GDNSRS (reference sequence). The CDR3 has 17 amino acids. As DNA, the CDR3 is TGTGCCTCGAGACTTTGTCTGGGGAGACCGTACACCGATAAACTCATCTTT. It codes for CASRLCLGRPYTDKLIF.

Many counts were recorded for this clone. A read error likely explains why the TCRdb protein, taken from a much larger clone, differs from this DNA's translation at residue 3; the protein shown is translated from the DNA. V is TRDV2 and J is TRDJ3; D ambiguous. This CDR3 has 18 amino acids. CDR1 and CDR2 from the germline V gene are GEAIGNYY and EKD. This CDR3 is CARDTVLYSSWDTRQMFF. In DNA form, the CDR3 reads TGTGCCCGTGACACCGTACTGTACTCCTCCTGGGACACCCGACAGATGTTTTTC.

This clone was observed many times. With only one base between it and a far larger clone, this is likely a read error. This specimen includes other DNA sequences encoding the same CDR3. This chain uses TRDV1 with TRDJ1, with D possibly TRDD3 on 7 matching bases. The CDR3 consists of 21 residues. Germline V gene sequence: CDR1 TSWWSYY, CDR2 QGS. Trimming left V 3 bases short and J 6 bases short, with 35 bases between. CDR3 nucleotides: TGTGCTCTTGGGGAGCTACTCCTACGTGGCTCTGGGGGCCTCTCCCCCCATAAACTCATCTTT. Its translation: CALGELLLRGSGGLSPHKLIF.

This clone was counted many times. This chain links TRDV1 with TRDJ1; 12 bases fit TRDD3. Germline V gene sequence: CDR1 TSWWSYY, CDR2 QGS. The ends lost 0 bases at V and 0 bases at J; junction bases unmatched: 23. CDR3 length: 24 amino acids. The CDR3 reads CALGELGYPTPNWGIPWYTDKLIF. CDR3 bases: TGTGCTCTTGGGGAACTCGGGTATCCTACCCCAAACTGGGGGATACCCTGGTACACCGATAAACTCATCTTT.

This clone appeared a few times. The protein that TCRdb holds for this DNA derives from a much larger clone and differs from the translated DNA at residue 17, which likely indicates a read error; the protein shown here is translated from the DNA. The chain joins TRDV1 to TRDJ1; 8 bases fit TRDD3. CDR3 size: 19 residues. The germline gives CDR1 TSWWSYY, CDR2 QGS. CDR3 nucleotide sequence: TGTGCTCTTGGGGAGCTGACTTCCTTCAGGGGGATATACGCCGATAAATTCATCTTT. The encoded protein is CALGELTSFRGIYADKFIF.

A remark on this clone: A far larger clone is one nucleotide away, so this likely arose from a read error. Other DNA sequences in this specimen translate into the identical CDR3. This CDR3 is CALGEPSYTDKLIF. The CDR3 DNA sequence: TGTGCTCTTGGGGAACCTTCGTACACCGATAAGCTCATCTTT. The J gene is TRDJ1, the V gene TRDV1; D gene uncertain. This CDR3 has 14 residues. Germline CDR1 is TSWWSYY and CDR2 is QGS.

As concerns this clone: Since a far larger clone is one base different, this is likely a read error. Other DNA sequences in this specimen translate into the identical CDR3. The chain is built from TRDV1 and TRDJ1; tentatively, D is TRDD2 or TRDD3 (6 bases each). Since TCRdb gives no J gene, matching the DNA to germline was used here to assign it. Deletions cut 4 bases from V and 0 bases from J, with 30 bases between. The length of the CDR3 is 21 residues. Germline values: CDR1 TSWWSYY, CDR2 QGS. In nucleotides, the CDR3 is TGTGCTCTTGGGGGGCACAGAGGTCCTACGCCCTGGGGTGAGTACACCGATAAACTCATCTTT. Its translation: CALGGHRGPTPWGEYTDKLIF.

On this clone itself: This is likely an artifact of a read error, given a far larger clone one base away. The same CDR3 also results from other DNA sequences found in this sample. V usage is TRDV1 and J usage is TRDJ1, with 10 positions matching TRDD3. Because TCRdb records no J gene, it was assigned here through a match of the DNA to germline. The CDR3 contains 25 residues. Germline loops: CDR1 TSWWSYY, CDR2 QGS. The CDR3 nucleotides are TGTGCTCTTGGGGAAATGAAGGGCGTCCTACGTTTCGACTGGGGGATTCGGGGGGACGCCGACAAACTCATCTTT. Its translation: CALGEMKGVLRFDWGIRGDADKLIF.

The table lists this clone with many counts. V is TRDV1 and J is TRDJ1; TRDD3 might be the D (9 bases). The CDR3 totals 19 residues. CDR1 is TSWWSYY, CDR2 QGS, per germline. Trimming removed 2 bases from V and 2 bases from J, with 24 bases in between. CDR3: CALGESFLGGDTRTDKLIF. The CDR3 DNA is TGTGCTCTTGGGGAATCCTTCCTAGGGGGGGATACTCGAACCGATAAACTCATCTTT.

In regard to this clone: This likely traces to a read error, being one base from a far larger clone. At the DNA level, this CDR3 is encoded by other sequences in the same sample as well. V and J are TRDV1 and TRDJ2; 8 nucleotides match TRDD3. The J gene comes from matching the DNA to germline here; TCRdb lacks it. The CDR3 runs to 22 residues. V shed 0 bases and J 3 bases; nucleotides not matched to a gene: 21. CDR1 and CDR2 from the germline V gene are TSWWSYY and QGS. The CDR3 sequence is CALGELNGLLLYWGAMTAQLFF. Here the CDR3 DNA reads TGTGCTCTTGGGGAACTTAATGGCCTTCTACTGTACTGGGGGGCCATGACAGCACAACTCTTCTTT.

This clone was observed a few times. The TCRdb protein comes from a much larger clone and disagrees with this DNA's translation at residue 6, likely due to a read error; the protein given here is derived from the DNA. J is TRDJ1 and V is TRDV1; 7 nucleotides agree with TRDD3. The J gene is absent in TCRdb and was assigned here via DNA matching to germline. Per germline, CDR1 TSWWSYY and CDR2 QGS. J was trimmed by 3 bases and V by 2 bases; bases with no gene match: 6. The CDR3 is made up of 15 amino acids. CDR3 sequence: CALGEEHGYADKLIF. CDR3 DNA sequence: TGTGCTCTTGGGGAAGAGCATGGATACGCCGATAAACTCATCTTT.

As to this clone: Translating this DNA gives a protein that differs at residue 8 from the TCRdb one, which belongs to a much larger clone; a read error is likely, and the protein shown is this translation. The chain joins TRDV2 to TRDJ1; 8 bases fit TRDD3. As TCRdb names no J gene, one was assigned here on the basis of a DNA match to germline. This CDR3 comprises 15 residues. With V trimmed by 4 bases and J by 0 bases, 6 bases remained unmatched. Germline-derived CDR1 and CDR2 are GEAIGNYY and EKD. CDR3 bases: TGTGCCTGTGAGCACTGGGGGCCGTACACCGATAAACTCATCTTT. Its translation is CACEHWGPYTDKLIF.

In its sample, this clone was seen a few times. The protein held in TCRdb is that of a much larger clone and does not match this DNA's translation at residue 6, likely because of a read error; the protein shown is translated from the DNA. This rearrangement joins TRDV1 to TRDJ1; unclear D gene. TCRdb records no J gene; here it was assigned by comparing the DNA to germline. This CDR3 is built from 16 residues. Germline CDR1 reads TSWWSYY; CDR2 reads QGS. V was shortened by 2 bases and J by 1 base, with 14 bases between the two germline ends. In nucleotides, the CDR3 is TGTGCTCTTGGGGAATCGGGCCGGACAGCCACCGATAAACTCATCTTT. Its protein is CALGESGRTATDKLIF.